The present T cell receptor beta chain was sequenced within a study of cytomegalovirus exposure and HLA in healthy donors. Study-wide context: Approximately 81% of more than 300 genotyped donors fell in the Caucasian-associated ancestry cluster.

PCR amplification relied on 60 Vbeta primers (plus 13 Jbeta primers). Produced via immunoSEQ multiplex PCR; TCRdb's table is partial and in-frame only. The sample data list 35,000 to 45,000 clones. This CDR3 region has 14 residues. The V gene lost 5 bases and the J gene lost 5 bases, with 13 bases spanning the gap. CDR1 and CDR2 from the germline V gene are MNHEY and SMNVEV (reference sequence). The genes are TRBV27 and TRBJ1-5; D not certain. The receptor comes from a male donor in good health and CMV-seronegative. Sequenced input: PBMCs. CDR3 protein: CASSPGGPDQPQHF. The CDR3 DNA follows: TGTGCCAGCAGTCCCGGCGGTCCTGATCAGCCCCAGCATTTT.